This T cell receptor (beta chain) originates from a study of T cell responses to AZD1222 COVID-19 vaccine. Study-wide findings and caveats: In the spike-specific TCR repertoire, nearly half reportedly target unmutated variant regions. Clonal diversity may have been underestimated in mostly white British donors. Only a handful of people who got AZD1222 tested seropositive at baseline. In all cases, repertoires were sampled only after the peak T cell response.

Clones were sequenced by immunoSEQ multiplex PCR, and TCRdb holds only the in-frame ones, with some missing. Counted here are approximately 80,000 clones, 90% occurring once; the ten biggest clones make up about 3%. As for this clone: The antigen is undetermined.

The germline CDR1 and CDR2 sequences are SNHLY and FYNNEI. The CDR3 is 16 residues long. V lost 5 bases, J lost 4 bases, and 18 bases lay in between. This clonotype was obtained from an adult who received the AZD1222 COVID-19 vaccine. The specimen comprised peripheral blood, sampled 28 days after the second AZD1222 dose. V and J are TRBV2 and TRBJ2-1; possible D gene TRBD1, 7 bases. The chain's CDR3 is CASSSSRQGGYNEQFF. CDR3 sequence (DNA): TGTGCCAGCAGTTCATCTCGACAGGGAGGATACAATGAGCAGTTCTTC.